This T cell receptor beta chain was retrieved from a study of T-cell reconstitution after alpha-beta-depleted transplantation in children. TCRbeta library preparation incorporated unique molecular identifiers. TCRdb redid the calling of the PCR reads with MiXCR, one entry per CDR3 protein. The sample has roughly 200,000 distinct CDR3 sequences, 6% to 7% seen once. The V gene end was trimmed by 4 bases and the J gene end by 8 bases; junction bases not matched to a gene: 11. This CDR3 spans 14 amino acids. Germline V CDR1 and CDR2: GTSNPN, SVGIG (reference sequence). This TCR was recovered from a human donor who donated a stem cell graft to a child with Wiskott-Aldrich syndrome. This rearrangement joins TRBV30 to TRBJ2-1; 7 bases fit TRBD2. Source: PBMCs from the stem cell graft donor, taken from the stem cell graft. This CDR3 is CAWMGWEGRDEQFF. The CDR3 DNA is TGTGCCTGGATGGGGTGGGAGGGCCGCGATGAGCAGTTCTTC.